The rows below give T cell receptor beta chains drawn from one sample of a study of long-term antiretroviral therapy in people with HIV. Clones were sequenced by immunoSEQ multiplex PCR, and TCRdb holds only the in-frame ones, with some missing. This repertoire shows approximately 17,000 clones, more than 60% found once; its top ten account for approximately 15%. The specimen comprised unsorted PBMCs, sampled 2.1 years before starting antiretroviral therapy. The source is a man aged 25-40 years with HIV. Each CDR3 is given with its conserved first and last residue. The D gene is left open where the match is weak.

V gene: TRBV10-3; J gene: TRBJ1-1; CDR3 length: 14; D gene: TRBD1; CDR3 protein: CAIKWDSMNTEAFF; CDR3 DNA: TGTGCCATCAAATGGGACAGCATGAACACTGAAGCTTTCTTT
V gene: TRBV6-5; J gene: TRBJ1-1; CDR3 length: 15; D gene: NA; CDR3 protein: CASSSYGGVNTEAFF; CDR3 DNA: TGTGCCAGCAGTTCCTACGGGGGGGTGAACACTGAAGCTTTCTTT
V gene: TRBV27; J gene: TRBJ2-1; CDR3 length: 17; D gene: TRBD2; CDR3 protein: CASSLWPSGRTDNEQFF; CDR3 DNA: TGTGCCAGCAGTTTATGGCCTAGCGGGAGGACGGACAATGAGCAGTTCTTC
V gene: TRBV5-8; J gene: TRBJ2-2; CDR3 length: 17; D gene: TRBD1; CDR3 protein: CASSRHGQGGNTGELFF; CDR3 DNA: TGTGCCAGCAGCCGGCACGGACAGGGGGGAAACACCGGGGAGCTGTTTTTT
V gene: TRBV27; J gene: TRBJ2-1; CDR3 length: 15; D gene: TRBD1; CDR3 protein: CASRDPGQGSDEQFF; CDR3 DNA: TGTGCCAGCAGGGATCCGGGACAGGGGAGCGATGAGCAGTTCTTC
V gene: TRBV11-2; J gene: TRBJ2-1; CDR3 length: 14; D gene: TRBD2; CDR3 protein: CASSLEAGGFGQFF; CDR3 DNA: TGTGCCAGCAGCTTAGAGGCGGGAGGCTTCGGGCAGTTCTTC
V gene: TRBV6-6; J gene: TRBJ1-2; CDR3 length: 15; D gene: NA; CDR3 protein: CASSYAVRENYGYTF; CDR3 DNA: TGTGCCAGCAGTTACGCCGTCAGGGAGAACTATGGCTACACCTTC
V gene: TRBV7-6; J gene: TRBJ2-7; CDR3 length: 15; D gene: TRBD1; CDR3 protein: CASSPRTGDLYEQYF; CDR3 DNA: TGTGCCAGCAGCCCCCGGACAGGGGATTTGTACGAGCAGTACTTC
V gene: TRBV18; J gene: TRBJ1-3; CDR3 length: 16; D gene: NA; CDR3 protein: CASSPEGAVSGNTIYF; CDR3 DNA: TGTGCCAGCTCACCAGAGGGAGCCGTCTCTGGAAACACCATATATTTT
V gene: TRBV2; J gene: TRBJ1-1; CDR3 length: 14; D gene: NA; CDR3 protein: CASTQDRLDTEAFF; CDR3 DNA: TGTGCCAGCACTCAGGACAGATTGGACACTGAAGCTTTCTTT
V gene: TRBV28; J gene: TRBJ2-7; CDR3 length: 13; D gene: NA; CDR3 protein: CASSSTQGGEQYF; CDR3 DNA: TGTGCCAGCAGCTCTACCCAGGGGGGGGAGCAGTACTTC
V gene: TRBV2; J gene: TRBJ1-5; CDR3 length: 14; D gene: NA; CDR3 protein: CASSPLGPLQPQHF; CDR3 DNA: TGTGCCAGCAGCCCTCTCGGGCCTCTTCAGCCCCAGCATTTT
V gene: TRBV27; J gene: TRBJ2-2; CDR3 length: 16; D gene: NA; CDR3 protein: CASSHLNIGEAGELFF; CDR3 DNA: TGTGCCAGCAGTCACCTTAATATCGGAGAGGCCGGGGAGCTGTTTTTT
V gene: TRBV9; J gene: TRBJ1-2; CDR3 length: 21; D gene: TRBD1; CDR3 protein: CASSLRPGQLKPLAGSGGYTF; CDR3 DNA: TGTGCCAGCAGCCTACGACCGGGACAGCTAAAACCTCTCGCAGGGTCGGGAGGCTACACCTTC
V gene: TRBV5-1; J gene: TRBJ2-1; CDR3 length: 16; D gene: NA; CDR3 protein: CASSPGTSESGNEQFF; CDR3 DNA: TGCGCCAGCAGCCCGGGGACCTCGGAATCGGGCAATGAGCAGTTCTTC
V gene: TRBV9; J gene: TRBJ2-7; CDR3 length: 14; D gene: TRBD2; CDR3 protein: CASSTSRRGDEQYF; CDR3 DNA: TGTGCCAGCAGCACCAGCCGTCGGGGGGACGAGCAGTACTTC
V gene: TRBV11-3; J gene: TRBJ2-5; CDR3 length: 15; D gene: TRBD1; CDR3 protein: CASSSWDSPGETQYF; CDR3 DNA: TGTGCCAGCAGCTCTTGGGACAGCCCAGGGGAGACCCAGTACTTC
V gene: TRBV27; J gene: TRBJ2-6; CDR3 length: 17; D gene: TRBD1; CDR3 protein: CASSSEQGPSGANVLTF; CDR3 DNA: TGTGCCAGCAGTAGCGAACAGGGGCCCTCTGGGGCCAACGTCCTGACTTTC
V gene: TRBV5-4; J gene: TRBJ2-1; CDR3 length: 14; D gene: NA; CDR3 protein: CASSLGLVVNEQFF; CDR3 DNA: TGTGCCAGCAGCTTGGGGCTTGTGGTCAATGAGCAGTTCTTC